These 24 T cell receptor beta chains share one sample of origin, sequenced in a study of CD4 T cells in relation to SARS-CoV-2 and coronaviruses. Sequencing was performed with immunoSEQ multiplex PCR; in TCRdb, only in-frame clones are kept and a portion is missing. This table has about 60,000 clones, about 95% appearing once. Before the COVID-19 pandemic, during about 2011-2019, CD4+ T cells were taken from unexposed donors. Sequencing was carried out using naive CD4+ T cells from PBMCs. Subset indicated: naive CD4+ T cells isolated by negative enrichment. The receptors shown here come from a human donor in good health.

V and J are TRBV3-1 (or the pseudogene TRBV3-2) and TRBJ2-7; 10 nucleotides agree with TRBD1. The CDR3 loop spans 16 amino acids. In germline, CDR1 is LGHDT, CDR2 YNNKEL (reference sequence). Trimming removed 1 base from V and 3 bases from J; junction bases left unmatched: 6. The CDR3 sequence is CASSQAPWDRGYEQYF. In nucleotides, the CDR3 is TGTGCCAGCAGCCAAGCCCCCTGGGACAGGGGCTACGAGCAGTACTTC.

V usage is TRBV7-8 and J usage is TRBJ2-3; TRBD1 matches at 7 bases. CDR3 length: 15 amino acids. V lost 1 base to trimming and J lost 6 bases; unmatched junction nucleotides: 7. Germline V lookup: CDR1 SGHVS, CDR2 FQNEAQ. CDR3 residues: CASSLGAGGTDTQYF. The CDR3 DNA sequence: TGTGCCAGCAGCTTAGGGGCAGGGGGTACGGATACGCAGTATTTT.

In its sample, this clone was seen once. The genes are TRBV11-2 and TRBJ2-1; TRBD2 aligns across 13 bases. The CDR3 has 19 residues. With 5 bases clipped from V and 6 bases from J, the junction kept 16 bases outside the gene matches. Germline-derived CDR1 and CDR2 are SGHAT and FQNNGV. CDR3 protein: CASSTRTSGSLGFGNEQFF. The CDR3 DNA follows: TGTGCCAGCAGCACCCGGACTAGCGGGAGTCTCGGGTTTGGCAATGAGCAGTTCTTC.

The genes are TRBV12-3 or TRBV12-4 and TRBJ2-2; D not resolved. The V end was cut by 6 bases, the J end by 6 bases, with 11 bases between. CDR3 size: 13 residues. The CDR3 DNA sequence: TGTGCCAGCAGACCCCCGGAAGCCGGGGAGCTGTTTTTT. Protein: CASRPPEAGELFF.

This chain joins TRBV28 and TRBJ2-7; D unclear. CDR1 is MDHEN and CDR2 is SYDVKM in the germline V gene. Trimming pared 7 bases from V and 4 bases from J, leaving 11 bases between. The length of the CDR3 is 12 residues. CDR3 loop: CASTIRGYEQYF. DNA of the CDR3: TGTGCCAGCACGATCCGAGGTTACGAGCAGTACTTC.

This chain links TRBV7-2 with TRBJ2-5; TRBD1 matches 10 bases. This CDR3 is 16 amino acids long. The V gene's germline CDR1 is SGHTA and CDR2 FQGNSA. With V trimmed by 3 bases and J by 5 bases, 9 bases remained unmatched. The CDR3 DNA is TGTGCCAGCAGCTTGGCCGGGACAGGGGTGTCGGAGACCCAGTACTTC. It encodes CASSLAGTGVSETQYF.

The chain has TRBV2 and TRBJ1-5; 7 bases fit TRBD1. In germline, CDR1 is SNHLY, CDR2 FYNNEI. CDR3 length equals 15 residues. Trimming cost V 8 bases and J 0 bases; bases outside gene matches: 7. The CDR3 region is CASGGDRHSNQPQHF. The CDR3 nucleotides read TGTGCCAGCGGGGGGGACAGACATAGCAATCAGCCCCAGCATTTT.

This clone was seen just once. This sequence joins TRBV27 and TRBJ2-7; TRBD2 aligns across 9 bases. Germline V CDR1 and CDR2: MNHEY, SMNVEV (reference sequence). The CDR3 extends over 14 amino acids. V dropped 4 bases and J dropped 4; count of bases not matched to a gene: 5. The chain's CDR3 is CASSSSGKEYEQYF. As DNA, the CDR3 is TGTGCCAGCAGTTCTAGCGGGAAGGAGTACGAGCAGTACTTC.

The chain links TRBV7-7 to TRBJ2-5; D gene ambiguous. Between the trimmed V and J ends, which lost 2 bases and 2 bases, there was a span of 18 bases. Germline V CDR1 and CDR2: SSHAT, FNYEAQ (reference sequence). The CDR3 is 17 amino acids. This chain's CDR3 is CASSLRLGSTKQETQYF. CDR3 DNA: TGTGCCAGCAGCTTAAGACTCGGCTCAACTAAACAAGAGACCCAGTACTTC.

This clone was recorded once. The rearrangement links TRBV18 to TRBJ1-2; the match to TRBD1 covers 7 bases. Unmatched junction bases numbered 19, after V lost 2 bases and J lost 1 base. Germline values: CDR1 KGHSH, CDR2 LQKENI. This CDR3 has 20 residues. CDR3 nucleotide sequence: TGTGCCAGCTCACCAAACCCGGGGATCCGGACAGGAGAGATTAACTATGGCTACACCTTC. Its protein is CASSPNPGIRTGEINYGYTF.

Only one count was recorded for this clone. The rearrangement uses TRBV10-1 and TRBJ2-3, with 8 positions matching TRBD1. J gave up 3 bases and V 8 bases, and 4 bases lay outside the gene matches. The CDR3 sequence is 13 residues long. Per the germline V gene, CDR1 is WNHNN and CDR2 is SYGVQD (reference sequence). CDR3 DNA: TGCGCCAGCGGGAACAGGGGGACAGATACGCAGTATTTT. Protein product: CASGNRGTDTQYF.

Written as DNA, the CDR3 is TGTGCCAGCAGCACCCCGACTATCTACAATGAGCAGTTCTTC. It codes for CASSTPTIYNEQFF. The rearrangement uses TRBV5-8 and TRBJ2-1; TRBD2 is a possible D gene (5 bases). V was pared by 4 bases and J by 3 bases, with 11 bases between. Germline CDR1 and CDR2: SGHTS and YDEGEE. The CDR3 loop spans 14 amino acids.

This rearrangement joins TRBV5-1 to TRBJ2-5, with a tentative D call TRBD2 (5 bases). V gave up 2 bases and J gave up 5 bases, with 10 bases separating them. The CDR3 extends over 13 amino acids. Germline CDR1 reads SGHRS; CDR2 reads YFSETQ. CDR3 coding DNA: TGCGCCAGCAGCTTTTCGGAGGTGGAGACCCAGTACTTC. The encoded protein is CASSFSEVETQYF.

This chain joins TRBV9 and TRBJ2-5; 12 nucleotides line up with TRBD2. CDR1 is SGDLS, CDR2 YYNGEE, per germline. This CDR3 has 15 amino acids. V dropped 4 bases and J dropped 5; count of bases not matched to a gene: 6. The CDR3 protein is CASSTPGTSGETQYF. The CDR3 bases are TGTGCCAGCAGCACCCCCGGGACTAGCGGGGAGACCCAGTACTTC.

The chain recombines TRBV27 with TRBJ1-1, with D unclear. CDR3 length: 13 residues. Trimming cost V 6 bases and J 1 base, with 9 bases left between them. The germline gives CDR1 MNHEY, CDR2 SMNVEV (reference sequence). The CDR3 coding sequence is TGTGCCAGCAGCCAGCATACGAACACTGAAGCTTTCTTT. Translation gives CASSQHTNTEAFF.

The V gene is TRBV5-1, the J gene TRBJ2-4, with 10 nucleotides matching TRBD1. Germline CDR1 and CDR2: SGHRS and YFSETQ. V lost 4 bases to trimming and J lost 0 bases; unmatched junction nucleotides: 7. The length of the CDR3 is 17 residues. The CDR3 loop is CASSGGTGDVAKNIQYF. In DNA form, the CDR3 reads TGCGCCAGCAGCGGGGGGACAGGGGATGTAGCCAAAAACATTCAGTACTTC.

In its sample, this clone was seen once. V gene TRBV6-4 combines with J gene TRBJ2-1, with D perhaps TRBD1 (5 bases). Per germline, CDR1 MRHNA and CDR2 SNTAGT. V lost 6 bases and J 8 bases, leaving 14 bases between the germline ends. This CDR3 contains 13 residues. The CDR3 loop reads CASRGPLLHEQFF. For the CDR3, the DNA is TGTGCCAGCAGGGGGCCACTATTACATGAGCAGTTCTTC.

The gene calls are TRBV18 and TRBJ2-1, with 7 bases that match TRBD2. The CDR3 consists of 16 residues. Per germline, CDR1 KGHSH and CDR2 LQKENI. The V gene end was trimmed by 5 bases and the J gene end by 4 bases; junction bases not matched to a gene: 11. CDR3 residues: CASSTDGLAVYNEQFF. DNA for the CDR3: TGTGCCAGCTCAACCGATGGGCTAGCGGTGTACAATGAGCAGTTCTTC.

The CDR3 DNA sequence: TGCGCCAGCAGCCACGAAACCTGGGCTAGCGGGAACAATGAGCAGTTCTTC. It specifies CASSHETWASGNNEQFF. This rearrangement joins TRBV4-1 to TRBJ2-1; TRBD2 aligns across 9 bases. The junction had 11 bases not matched to a gene; V was cut back by 3 bases and J by 5 bases. CDR3 size: 17 residues. Per the germline V gene, CDR1 is MGHRA and CDR2 is YSYEKL.

CDR3 coding DNA: TGTGCCAGCACGCGATGGAGGGATCGCAATCAGCCCCAGCATTTT. Translated: CASTRWRDRNQPQHF. The V gene is TRBV6-5, the J gene TRBJ1-5; D call uncertain. The CDR3 is 15 amino acids. The V end was cut by 7 bases, the J end by 2 bases, with 15 bases between. The V gene's germline CDR1 is MNHEY and CDR2 SVGAGI.

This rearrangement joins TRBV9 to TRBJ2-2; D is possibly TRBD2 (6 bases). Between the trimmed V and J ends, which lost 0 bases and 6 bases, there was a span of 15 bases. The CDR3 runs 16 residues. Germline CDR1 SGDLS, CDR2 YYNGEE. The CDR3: CASSVATYWEAGELFF. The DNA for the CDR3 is TGTGCCAGCAGCGTAGCTACTTATTGGGAGGCCGGGGAGCTGTTTTTT.

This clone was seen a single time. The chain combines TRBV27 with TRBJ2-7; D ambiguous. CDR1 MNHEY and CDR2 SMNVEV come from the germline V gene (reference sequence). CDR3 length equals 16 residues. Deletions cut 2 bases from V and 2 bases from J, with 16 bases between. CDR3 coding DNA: TGTGCCAGCAGTTTACAGGCTGTCGGCAGCACCTACGAGCAGTACTTC. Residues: CASSLQAVGSTYEQYF.

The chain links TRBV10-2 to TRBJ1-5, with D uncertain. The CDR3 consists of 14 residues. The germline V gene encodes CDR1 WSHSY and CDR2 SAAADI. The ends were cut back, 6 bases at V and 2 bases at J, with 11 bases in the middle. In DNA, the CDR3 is TGCGCCAGCAGACGTGGGGAGGGCAATCAGCCCCAGCATTTT. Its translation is CASRRGEGNQPQHF.

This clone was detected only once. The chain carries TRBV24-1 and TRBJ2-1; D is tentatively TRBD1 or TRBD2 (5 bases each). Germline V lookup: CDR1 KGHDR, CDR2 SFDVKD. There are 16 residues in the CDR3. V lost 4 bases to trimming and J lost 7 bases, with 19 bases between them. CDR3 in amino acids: CATSEPWGSSRNEQFF. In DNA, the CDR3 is TGTGCCACCAGTGAACCCTGGGGGAGTTCAAGGAATGAGCAGTTCTTC.